This T cell receptor beta chain stems from a study of siplizumab effects on memory and regulatory T cells. Findings and caveats of the study: Roughly 80-97% of proliferating CD4+ or CD8+ clones defied assignment to a naive or memory phenotype.

About this clone: Its target is unknown.

Method: immunoSEQ multiplex PCR; TCRdb's copy keeps in-frame clones and lacks some. The sample lists about 110,000 clones; just over 90% were seen once. The origin of this receptor is a human donor in good health. Sequencing used Tregs sorted from blood.

CDR3: CASSPDGNYGYTF. The CDR3 nucleotides read TGTGCCAGCAGTCCCGACGGGAACTATGGCTACACCTTC. The V call is TRBV2, the J call TRBJ1-2; D remains unclear. The germline V gene encodes CDR1 SNHLY and CDR2 FYNNEI. The CDR3 spans 13 residues. With 5 bases removed from V and 2 bases from J, the gap between germline ends came to 9 bases.